This TCR beta chain derives from a study of cytomegalovirus exposure and HLA in healthy donors. The overall study: It was reported in a later analysis that the roughly 120 validation repertoires used the same platform as the roughly 700 first-cohort repertoires. Points from the study as a whole: In vitro assays verified that a few CMV-associated chains recognized CMV antigens specifically. The study recorded 150 to 200 TCR beta chains that were cytomegalovirus-associated. Rare TCR sequences predominated, though certain public TCRs were found in many donors.

The table came from immunoSEQ multiplex PCR; TCRdb's copy has only in-frame clones and leaves some out. The sample yields about 260,000 clones, roughly 87% seen once. The CDR3 covers 13 residues. Trimming cost V 3 bases and J 4 bases, with 9 bases left between them. Germline CDR1 and CDR2: MNHNS and SASEGT. As for this clone: Antigen specificity is unknown.

The specimen was PBMCs. This chain connects TRBV6-1 to TRBJ1-2; D is undetermined. This sequence was found in a woman aged 30 to 39 in good health and CMV-seronegative. The CDR3 loop is CASSELSPYGYTF. The CDR3 DNA follows: TGTGCCAGCAGTGAGCTGAGTCCCTATGGCTACACCTTC.